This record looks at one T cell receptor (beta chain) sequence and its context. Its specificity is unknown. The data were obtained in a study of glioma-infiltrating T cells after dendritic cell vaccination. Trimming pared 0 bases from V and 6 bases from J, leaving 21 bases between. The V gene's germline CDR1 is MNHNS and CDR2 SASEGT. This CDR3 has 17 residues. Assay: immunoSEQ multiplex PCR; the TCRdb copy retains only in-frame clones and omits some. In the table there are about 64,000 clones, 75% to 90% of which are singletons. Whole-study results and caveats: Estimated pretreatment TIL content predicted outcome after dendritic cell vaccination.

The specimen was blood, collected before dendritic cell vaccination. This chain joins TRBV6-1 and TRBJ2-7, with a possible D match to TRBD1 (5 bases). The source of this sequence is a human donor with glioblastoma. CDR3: CASSEALLRQGASEQYF. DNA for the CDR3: TGTGCCAGCAGTGAAGCGCTTCTGAGGCAGGGCGCTAGCGAGCAGTACTTC.